These 21 T cell receptor beta chains share one sample of origin, sequenced in a study of blood T cell repertoires in COVID-19. Profiled with immunoSEQ multiplex PCR; TCRdb holds only in-frame clones, not every one. The table lists 95,000 to 110,000 clones, about 87% of them singletons. The sequencing input was peripheral blood. These receptors all come from a man over 45 with acute or convalescent COVID-19.

The V call is TRBV7-9, the J call TRBJ1-5; no firm D call. CDR3 length equals 13 residues. Trimming left V 1 base short and J 6 bases short, with 7 bases between. Germline V CDR1 and CDR2: SEHNR, FQNEAQ (reference sequence). Here the CDR3 reads CASSLGEVQPQHF. The CDR3 DNA is TGTGCCAGCAGCTTAGGAGAGGTTCAGCCCCAGCATTTT. Using reference TRBV7-9 and TRBJ1-5 for the parts outside the CDR3, the full variable domain is DTGVSQNPRHKITKRGQNVTFRCDPISEHNRLYWYRQTLGQGPEFLTYFQNEAQLEKSRLLSDRFSAERPKGSFSTLEIQRTEQGDSAMYLCASSLGEVQPQHFGDGTRLSIL.

The rearrangement joins TRBV27 to TRBJ1-5; D might be TRBD1 (5 bases). V was trimmed by 4 bases and J by 4 bases, leaving 14 bases between them. The CDR3 is made up of 15 amino acids. Looked up from germline, CDR1 is MNHEY and CDR2 is SMNVEV (reference sequence). The CDR3 loop reads CASSYGGGGNQPQHF. Written as DNA, the CDR3 is TGTGCCAGCAGTTATGGCGGGGGTGGGAATCAGCCCCAGCATTTT.

V is TRBV27 and J is TRBJ2-3, with a weak D call TRBD2 (7 bases). Germline assignment: CDR1 MNHEY and CDR2 SMNVEV (reference sequence). V was shortened by 7 bases and J by 1 base, with 18 bases between the two germline ends. CDR3 length: 16 residues. The CDR3 DNA reads as TGTGCCAGCACCCCATACTGGGGGGGCCGCACAGATACGCAGTATTTT. This sequence encodes CASTPYWGGRTDTQYF.

The J gene is TRBJ1-2, the V gene TRBV27; the match to TRBD1 covers 8 bases. There are 17 residues in the CDR3. The V segment lost 3 bases and the J segment 2 bases; nucleotides outside the gene matches: 11. The germline V gene has CDR1 MNHEY and CDR2 SMNVEV (reference sequence). CDR3 residues: CASSLLFRGQGNYGYTF. The CDR3 DNA sequence: TGTGCCAGCAGTTTGTTGTTCAGGGGGCAAGGGAACTATGGCTACACCTTC.

This clone was found a few times. The V gene is TRBV2, the J gene TRBJ2-5, with 12 bases lining up with TRBD1. Germline trimming cut 7 bases from V and 4 bases from J; bases unmatched to any gene: 4. This CDR3 is 14 amino acids long. The germline gives CDR1 SNHLY, CDR2 FYNNEI. CDR3 residues: CASTGDRGRETQYF. CDR3 nucleotides: TGTGCCAGCACTGGGGACAGGGGGCGAGAGACCCAGTACTTC.

The table lists this clone with a count of one. The chain recombines TRBV2 with TRBJ1-3, with unresolved D. The V end was cut by 2 bases, the J end by 4 bases, with 9 bases between. CDR3 length: 14 residues. In germline, CDR1 is SNHLY, CDR2 FYNNEI. The chain's CDR3 is CASSEPGIGNTIYF. CDR3 in DNA: TGTGCCAGCAGTGAACCGGGGATAGGAAACACCATATATTTT.

The V call is TRBV9, the J call TRBJ2-1, with D possibly TRBD2 on 5 matching bases. CDR1 and CDR2 from the germline V gene are SGDLS and YYNGEE. This CDR3 contains 14 residues. V shed 2 bases and J shed 6 bases, with 12 bases lying between them. CDR3 amino acids: CASSVSGTRNEQFF. In DNA form, the CDR3 reads TGTGCCAGCAGCGTGAGCGGAACTCGCAATGAGCAGTTCTTC.

V usage is TRBV5-4 and J usage is TRBJ2-3; TRBD2 is a possible D gene (5 bases). This CDR3 is 15 amino acids long. V was shortened by 0 bases and J by 6 bases, with 14 bases between the two germline ends. The V gene's germline CDR1 is SGHNT and CDR2 YYREEE (reference sequence). CDR3: CASSLGTPKADTQYF. CDR3 nucleotides: TGTGCCAGCAGCTTGGGGACTCCTAAGGCGGATACGCAGTATTTT.

This clone was picked up a small number of times. CDR3: CASSVEGGYYNEQFF. As DNA, the CDR3 is TGTGCCAGCAGCGTAGAAGGGGGCTACTACAATGAGCAGTTCTTC. The chain employs TRBV9 and TRBJ2-1; 7 nucleotides align to TRBD1. V trimming: 0 bases; J trimming: 3 bases; junction bases outside the gene matches: 3. The CDR3 has 15 residues. Per the germline V gene, CDR1 is SGDLS and CDR2 is YYNGEE. The variable domain in full, with the rest retrieved from reference TRBV9 and TRBJ2-1, is DSGVTQTPKHLITATGQRVTLRCSPRSGDLSVYWYQQSLDQGLQFLIQYYNGEERAKGNILERFSAQQFPDLHSELNLSSLELGDSALYFCASSVEGGYYNEQFFGPGTRLTVL.

This clone turned up a few times. The chain is built from TRBV6-6 and TRBJ1-6; maybe TRBD1 (6 bases). The CDR3 has 15 residues. The germline V and J ends were trimmed by 4 bases and 6 bases, with 13 bases remaining between them. Germline CDR1 reads MNHNY; CDR2 reads SVGAGI (reference sequence). In DNA form, the CDR3 reads TGTGCCAGCAGTTCCCCGGGGGGCCGTAATTCACCCCTCCACTTT. It translates to CASSSPGGRNSPLHF.

The chain is built from TRBV6-5 and TRBJ1-1, with 7 bases fitting TRBD1. Germline CDR1 is MNHEY and CDR2 is SVGAGI. The trim removed 6 bases at V and 7 bases at J, leaving 8 bases unmatched. The CDR3 has 13 residues. The CDR3 here is CASSPGTAVEAFF. CDR3 in DNA: TGTGCCAGCAGCCCCGGGACAGCCGTTGAAGCTTTCTTT.

The sample holds a few counts of this clone. This chain uses TRBV7-6 with TRBJ2-1; possibly TRBD1 for D (6 bases). V was cut by 4 bases and J by 10 bases, with 14 bases left in between. The CDR3 totals 13 residues. The germline gives CDR1 SGHVS, CDR2 FNYEAQ. CDR3 in DNA: TGTGCCAGCAGCTCGGGACAACTTAGGGAGCAGTTCTTC. It specifies CASSSGQLREQFF.

The chain is built from TRBV5-4 and TRBJ2-2, with 7 bases matching TRBD2. CDR1 is SGHNT, CDR2 YYREEE, per germline (reference sequence). This CDR3 has 18 residues. Trimming removed 3 bases from V and 5 bases from J; junction bases left unmatched: 16. The CDR3 DNA is TGTGCCAGCAGCTCGACCCCAGGGCGCGGGAGTGGAACCGGGGAGCTGTTTTTT. This translates into CASSSTPGRGSGTGELFF.

This clone was picked up a small number of times. The CDR3 reads CATSDFRPGFGANVLTF. The CDR3 DNA sequence: TGTGCCACCAGTGATTTCCGTCCAGGGTTTGGGGCCAACGTCCTGACTTTC. The rearrangement joins TRBV24-1 to TRBJ2-6; weak D call: TRBD1 (5 bases). V was trimmed by 1 base and J by 3 bases, leaving 12 bases between them. The germline V gene encodes CDR1 KGHDR and CDR2 SFDVKD. CDR3 length: 17 residues.

The J gene is TRBJ2-2, the V gene TRBV2; D gene ambiguous. V was trimmed by 2 bases and J by 0 bases, leaving 13 bases between them. Germline V lookup: CDR1 SNHLY, CDR2 FYNNEI. The length of the CDR3 is 17 residues. Here the CDR3 DNA reads TGTGCCAGCAGTGAATTAGGCAGGATTCCGAACACCGGGGAGCTGTTTTTT. This sequence encodes CASSELGRIPNTGELFF.

The rearrangement links TRBV29-1 to TRBJ2-1; 9 bases fit TRBD2. Germline V gene sequence: CDR1 SQVTM, CDR2 ANQGSEA. V shed 7 bases and J 8 bases; nucleotides not matched to a gene: 15. The CDR3 has 15 amino acids. CDR3 region: CSDRRAGGPTDEQFF. DNA of the CDR3: TGCAGCGACAGGAGGGCGGGAGGGCCTACAGATGAGCAGTTCTTC.

The V and J genes are TRBV5-4 and TRBJ2-2; TRBD2 agrees at 7 bases. V trimming: 7 bases; J trimming: 6 bases; junction bases outside the gene matches: 3. Germline V gene lookup returns CDR1 SGHNT and CDR2 YYREEE (reference sequence). The CDR3 totals 12 residues. The CDR3 bases are TGTGCCAGCGGGAGGGAGGCCGGGGAGCTGTTTTTT. Encoded protein: CASGREAGELFF.

The J gene is TRBJ2-1, the V gene TRBV5-1; TRBD2 matches at 13 bases. V lost 4 bases and J lost 8; bases outside the gene matches: 9. In germline, CDR1 is SGHRS, CDR2 YFSETQ. This CDR3 has 16 amino acids. The CDR3 nucleotides are TGCGCCAGCAGCACTGGACTAGCGGGAGCAATAGATGAGCAGTTCTTC. Translated, it gives CASSTGLAGAIDEQFF.

The chain couples TRBV7-2 to TRBJ2-1; 7 bases are shared with TRBD2. The germline V gene encodes CDR1 SGHTA and CDR2 FQGNSA. V lost 1 base, J lost 7 bases, and 10 bases stayed unmatched. The CDR3 covers 16 residues. CDR3 sequence: CASSLEGSGSWNEQFF. The CDR3 bases are TGTGCCAGCAGCTTAGAAGGTAGCGGGTCATGGAATGAGCAGTTCTTC.

This chain connects TRBV30 to TRBJ1-3; the D is unclear. CDR1 GTSNPN and CDR2 SVGIG come from the germline V gene (reference sequence). Trimming cost V 0 bases and J 2 bases, with 8 bases left between them. The CDR3 covers 14 residues. The CDR3 region is CAWSVRGAGNTIYF. Here the CDR3 DNA reads TGTGCCTGGAGTGTACGGGGTGCTGGAAACACCATATATTTT.

The genes are TRBV27 and TRBJ2-7; D ambiguous. V shed 4 bases and J shed 2 bases, with 9 bases lying between them. Germline lookup yields CDR1 MNHEY and CDR2 SMNVEV (reference sequence). The CDR3 length is 13 residues. In nucleotides, the CDR3 is TGTGCCAGCAGTTCGACTGTAGCCTACGAGCAGTACTTC. The encoded protein is CASSSTVAYEQYF.